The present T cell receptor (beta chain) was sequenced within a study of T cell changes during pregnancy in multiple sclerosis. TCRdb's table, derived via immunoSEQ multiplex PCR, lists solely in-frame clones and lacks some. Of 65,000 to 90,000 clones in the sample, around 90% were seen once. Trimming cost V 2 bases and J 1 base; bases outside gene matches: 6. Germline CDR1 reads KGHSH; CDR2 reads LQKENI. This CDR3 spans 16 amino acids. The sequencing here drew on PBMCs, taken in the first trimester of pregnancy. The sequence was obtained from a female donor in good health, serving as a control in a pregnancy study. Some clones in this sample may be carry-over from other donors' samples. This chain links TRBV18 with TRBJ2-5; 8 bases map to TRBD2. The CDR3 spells CASSPLSGGIQETQYF. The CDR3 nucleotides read TGTGCCAGCTCACCATTGAGCGGGGGAATCCAAGAGACCCAGTACTTC.